A single sample gave rise to the 23 T cell receptor beta chains below, sequenced in a study of blood T cell repertoires in COVID-19. TCRdb's copy holds only in-frame clones and misses some; the assay was immunoSEQ multiplex PCR. The sample holds some 280,000 clones, around nine tenths seen once. The specimen was peripheral blood. These receptors were collected from a middle-aged woman who had recovered from COVID-19.

The chain's CDR3 is CASSLGAATSTGLDNEQFF. The CDR3 DNA sequence: TGTGCCAGCAGCTTAGGGGCCGCGACTAGTACCGGATTAGACAATGAGCAGTTCTTC. V gene TRBV7-9 combines with J gene TRBJ2-1; D might be TRBD2 (6 bases). The CDR3 is made up of 19 amino acids. The germline V and J ends were trimmed by 1 base and 5 bases, with 24 bases remaining between them. Germline CDR1 reads SEHNR; CDR2 reads FQNEAQ (reference sequence).

This chain connects TRBV27 to TRBJ1-3; possible D gene TRBD1, 6 bases. This CDR3 region has 16 residues. Per germline, CDR1 MNHEY and CDR2 SMNVEV (reference sequence). The V end was cut by 3 bases, the J end by 1 base, with 13 bases between. CDR3 in amino acids: CASSLSGGLSGNTIYF. The CDR3, as DNA: TGTGCCAGCAGTTTGTCCGGGGGGCTATCTGGAAACACCATATATTTT.

The J gene is TRBJ2-5, the V gene TRBV5-1, with D perhaps TRBD1 (7 bases). Germline values: CDR1 SGHRS, CDR2 YFSETQ. Trimming took 2 bases from V and 3 from J, leaving 11 bases between them. CDR3 length: 14 amino acids. CDR3 sequence (DNA): TGCGCCAGCAGCTTAGGAGGGACAGAAGAGACCCAGTACTTC. Its translation is CASSLGGTEETQYF. Full variable domain (rest looked up from reference TRBV5-1 and TRBJ2-5): KAGVTQTPRYLIKTRGQQVTLSCSPISGHRSVSWYQQTPGQGLQFLFEYFSETQRNKGNFPGRFSGRQFSNSRSEMNVSTLELGDSALYLCASSLGGTEETQYFGPGTRLLVL.

The chain carries TRBV6-5 and TRBJ1-3; D is unresolved. Germline lookup yields CDR1 MNHEY and CDR2 SVGAGI. Trimming took 5 bases from V and 5 from J, leaving 16 bases between them. This CDR3 comprises 15 residues. CDR3 protein: CASSPYPTDRNTIYF. The CDR3 DNA reads as TGTGCCAGCAGTCCCTACCCCACTGATAGAAACACCATATATTTT.

This chain joins TRBV5-1 and TRBJ2-7; 8 bases are shared with TRBD2. Germline trimming cut 1 base from V and 3 bases from J; bases unmatched to any gene: 6. Per the germline V gene, CDR1 is SGHRS and CDR2 is YFSETQ. The CDR3 sequence is 15 residues long. CDR3 region: CASSLFTSGNYEQYF. The DNA for the CDR3 is TGCGCCAGCAGCTTGTTTACTAGCGGAAACTACGAGCAGTACTTC.

The rearrangement links TRBV10-3 to TRBJ1-2, with D possibly TRBD1 on 5 matching bases. Germline CDR1 ENHRY, CDR2 SYGVKD. Trimming cost V 0 bases and J 6 bases, with 11 bases left between them. There are 14 residues in the CDR3. The CDR3, as DNA: TGTGCCATCAGTGAGTCCGCGGGGGACCATGGCTACACCTTC. Its protein is CAISESAGDHGYTF.

This chain uses TRBV6-5 with TRBJ2-5, with 11 nucleotides matching TRBD2. Looked up from germline, CDR1 is MNHEY and CDR2 is SVGAGI. The CDR3 is made up of 15 amino acids. The V segment lost 7 bases and the J segment 3 bases; nucleotides outside the gene matches: 7. CDR3 DNA: TGTGCCAGCACTACACGACTAGCGGGAAAAGAGACCCAGTACTTC. Translating gives CASTTRLAGKETQYF.

The genes are TRBV3-1 (or the pseudogene TRBV3-2) and TRBJ2-7; 11 bases agree with TRBD1. The V gene's germline CDR1 is LGHDT and CDR2 YNNKEL (reference sequence). The CDR3 contains 16 residues. Trimming removed 1 base from V and 3 bases from J; junction bases left unmatched: 5. The CDR3 loop reads CASSQAPGQGVYEQYF. In DNA form, the CDR3 reads TGTGCCAGCAGCCAAGCCCCGGGACAGGGGGTCTACGAGCAGTACTTC.

The V and J genes are TRBV6-1 and TRBJ2-7, with 10 bases lining up with TRBD2. There are 15 residues in the CDR3. J gave up 6 bases and V 4 bases, and 9 bases lay outside the gene matches. Germline V CDR1 and CDR2: MNHNS, SASEGT. The CDR3 region has the DNA TGTGCCAGCAGTGGCATAGCGGGAGGTGCGAGCGAGCAGTACTTC. Residues: CASSGIAGGASEQYF.

This clone was seen only a few times. CDR3 sequence: CASSLKGQGNGYTF. In DNA, the CDR3 is TGTGCCAGCAGCTTAAAGGGCCAGGGGAACGGCTACACCTTC. This sequence joins TRBV7-3 and TRBJ1-2, with D perhaps TRBD1 (6 bases). Germline-derived CDR1 and CDR2 are SGHTA and FQGTGA. The CDR3 is 14 residues long. The V gene lost 1 base and the J gene lost 8 bases, with 14 bases spanning the gap.

This chain connects TRBV27 to TRBJ2-1, with 8 bases matching TRBD2. This CDR3 has 16 amino acids. V lost 0 bases and J lost 8; bases outside the gene matches: 9. Germline assignment: CDR1 MNHEY and CDR2 SMNVEV (reference sequence). Here the CDR3 reads CASSLSIGRARDEQFF. CDR3 nucleotide sequence: TGTGCCAGCAGTTTATCGATCGGGAGGGCCCGCGATGAGCAGTTCTTC.

This rearrangement joins TRBV3-1 (or the pseudogene TRBV3-2) to TRBJ1-6; 7 nucleotides agree with TRBD1. Trimming removed 4 bases from V and 5 bases from J; junction bases left unmatched: 8. Germline V CDR1 and CDR2: LGHDT, YNNKEL (reference sequence). The length of the CDR3 is 16 residues. The CDR3 sequence is CASSPTGQRNNSPLHF. The CDR3 DNA follows: TGTGCCAGCAGCCCGACGGGACAGCGTAATAATTCACCCCTCCACTTT.

The chain joins TRBV19 to TRBJ1-2; 10 bases match TRBD1. J was trimmed by 10 bases and V by 1 base; bases with no gene match: 9. Germline V lookup: CDR1 LNHDA, CDR2 SQIVND (reference sequence). The CDR3 has 15 residues. CDR3 loop: CASSIANRDRGSYTF. CDR3 DNA: TGTGCCAGTAGTATAGCTAACCGGGACAGGGGCTCCTACACCTTC.

The chain employs TRBV4-1 and TRBJ1-1; the match to TRBD1 covers 7 bases. Trimming cost V 6 bases and J 3 bases; bases outside gene matches: 16. Germline CDR1 and CDR2: MGHRA and YSYEKL. There are 17 residues in the CDR3. This chain's CDR3 is CASRIGDSKKRDTEAFF. The CDR3, as DNA: TGCGCCAGCAGGATAGGGGACAGCAAAAAACGGGACACTGAAGCTTTCTTT.

The rearrangement uses TRBV19 and TRBJ1-1; a weak D match, TRBD1 (6 bases). The CDR3 has 15 amino acids. Trimming removed 7 bases from V and 4 bases from J, with 19 bases in between. Germline V gene data show CDR1 as LNHDA and CDR2 as SQIVND (reference sequence). The CDR3 DNA is TGTGCCAGTACCCTAGTGCCCAACAGGGTCACTGAAGCTTTCTTT. Its protein product is CASTLVPNRVTEAFF.

This chain links TRBV7-9 with TRBJ2-5, with D tentatively TRBD1 (5 bases). This CDR3 contains 15 residues. Germline-derived CDR1 and CDR2 are SEHNR and FQNEAQ (reference sequence). Trimming removed 2 bases from V and 5 bases from J, with 15 bases in between. CDR3 region: CASSLSARAMETQYF. The DNA for the CDR3 is TGTGCCAGCAGCTTATCTGCCAGGGCGATGGAGACCCAGTACTTC.

Concerning this clone: The DNA is left out, because the CDR3 cannot be placed on it with certainty; the CDR3 is given as TCRdb lists it. The chain uses TRBV6-5 and TRBJ2-7; TRBD2, the D gene given by the table, was not confirmed from the DNA. Germline V CDR1 and CDR2: MNHEY, SVGAGI. 16 amino acids form the CDR3, both terminal residues included. CDR3 region: CASSSSSSGRPYEQYF.

This chain links TRBV29-1 with TRBJ2-7; TRBD1 is a possible D gene (5 bases). This CDR3 comprises 15 residues. Between the trimmed V and J ends, which lost 5 bases and 2 bases, there was a span of 19 bases. The germline V gene encodes CDR1 SQVTM and CDR2 ANQGSEA. CDR3: CSVYGGAGSPYEQYF. The DNA for the CDR3 is TGCAGCGTTTACGGTGGTGCAGGGTCCCCCTACGAGCAGTACTTC.

Comment on this clone: The same CDR3 arises from other DNA sequences in this sample as well. J is TRBJ2-5 and V is TRBV18, with TRBD2 matching over 10 bases. From germline, CDR1 is KGHSH and CDR2 LQKENI. The junction had 1 base not matched to a gene; V was cut back by 3 bases and J by 3 bases. This CDR3 region has 14 residues. CDR3 region: CASSPGLAEETQYF. The CDR3 region has the DNA TGTGCCAGCTCACCCGGACTAGCGGAAGAGACCCAGTACTTC.

The genes are TRBV27 and TRBJ2-5; 13 bases map to TRBD2. Germline V lookup: CDR1 MNHEY, CDR2 SMNVEV (reference sequence). The V and J ends lost 5 bases and 5 bases, in that order; junction bases with no gene match: 14. The CDR3 consists of 18 residues. CDR3 DNA: TGTGCCAGCAGTCCAATATGGGGACTAGCGGGAACCGTGGAGACCCAGTACTTC. Its protein product is CASSPIWGLAGTVETQYF.

This chain uses TRBV5-1 with TRBJ1-1; D ambiguous. Between the trimmed V and J ends, which lost 4 bases and 1 base, there was a span of 11 bases. The CDR3 contains 14 residues. The germline V gene has CDR1 SGHRS and CDR2 YFSETQ. The DNA for the CDR3 is TGCGCCAGCAGCGTCCCGTCAGGGAACACTGAAGCTTTCTTT. It specifies CASSVPSGNTEAFF.

This clone was seen more than once but under ten times. Other DNA sequences in this specimen translate into the identical CDR3. V and J are TRBV6-1 and TRBJ1-5; tentative D call: TRBD1 (6 bases). The CDR3 spans 16 residues. Trimming removed 1 base from V and 0 bases from J, with 10 bases in between. In germline, CDR1 is MNHNS, CDR2 SASEGT. As DNA, the CDR3 is TGTGCCAGCAGTGAAGGGACAGTTTATAGCAATCAGCCCCAGCATTTT. Amino acid sequence: CASSEGTVYSNQPQHF.

The chain carries TRBV15 and TRBJ2-3; tentatively, D is TRBD2 (5 bases). This CDR3 is built from 17 residues. V was trimmed by 0 bases and J by 1 base, leaving 14 bases between them. Germline V gives CDR1 LNHNV, CDR2 YYDKDF (reference sequence). This CDR3 is CATSRDIGSGGTDTQYF. The CDR3 nucleotides are TGTGCCACCAGCAGAGATATTGGGAGCGGAGGCACAGATACGCAGTATTTT. Combining the CDR3 with reference TRBV15 and TRBJ2-3 gives the whole variable domain DAMVIQNPRYQVTQFGKPVTLSCSQTLNHNVMYWYQQKSSQAPKLLFHYYDKDFNNEADTPDNFQSRRPNTSFCFLDIRSPGLGDTAMYLCATSRDIGSGGTDTQYFGPGTRLTVL.